This T cell receptor beta chain was observed in a study of a mutant IDH1 vaccine in newly diagnosed glioma. Turning to the study itself: Either 4-6 weeks after radiotherapy alone or alongside temozolomide, vaccination was begun.

The time point here: week 23, last vaccination. With topical imiquimod, each dose of the vaccine consisted of 300 ug of mutant IDH1 20-mer peptide. Sequencing was performed with immunoSEQ multiplex PCR; in TCRdb, only in-frame clones are kept and a portion is missing. The sample contains about 56,000 clones, around 86% of which appear only once. For this clone: The antigen is not known.

Here the sequenced sample was PBMCs, taken from a glioma patient whose treatment included an IDH1 peptide vaccine. The TCR comes from a man between 35 and 55 years old with glioma.

Here the CDR3 DNA reads TGTGCCAGCAGCGTAGGTACTAGCGGGAAAGGCGGGAGTACGCAGTATTTT. Translating it yields CASSVGTSGKGGSTQYF. The V call is TRBV9, the J call TRBJ2-3, with 10 nucleotides matching TRBD2. This CDR3 is 17 amino acids long. V gave up 0 bases and J gave up 8 bases; unmatched junction bases: 12. Germline V lookup: CDR1 SGDLS, CDR2 YYNGEE.